The 18 T cell receptor beta chains listed next were all sequenced from one sample in a study of the immune and genomic landscape of osteosarcoma (dated by TCRdb to about 2020). Libraries came from the immunoSEQ multiplex PCR assay. This immuneACCESS table, as held by TCRdb, lists in-frame sequences with V and J called but not all clones. Of the missing ones, under half trace to an unresolved V gene in checked studies; the others have no known cause. The sample table lists 2,700 or so clones, 55% to 85% of them with a count of one. The biggest ten clones account for roughly 14% of the sample. The specimen was tumor tissue from a local recurrence in the femur. In light of the paper, this sample's cell subset or site label describes: locally recurrent osteosarcoma tumor. The receptors originated from a young man with osteosarcoma. The age is the age at diagnosis.

The genes are TRBV19 and TRBJ2-7; a weak D match, TRBD1 (6 bases). Germline V gene data show CDR1 as LNHDA and CDR2 as SQIVND (reference sequence). The length of the CDR3 is 12 residues. The V and J ends lost 8 bases and 1 base respectively, with 9 bases between them. CDR3 sequence (DNA): TGTGCCAGTTCGGACAGTTCCTACGAGCAGTACTTC. It translates to CASSDSSYEQYF.

The chain has TRBV6-5 and TRBJ1-1; D is unclear. Germline loops: CDR1 MNHEY, CDR2 SVGAGI. This CDR3 has 13 amino acids. V was trimmed by 7 bases and J by 3 bases, leaving 12 bases between them. The DNA of the CDR3 is TGTGCCAGCATTTGGCGGGAGTACACTGAAGCTTTCTTT. It yields the protein CASIWREYTEAFF.

CDR3 nucleotide sequence: TGTGCCAGCAGCTACGGGAGTCGCCCAGATACGCAGTATTTT. It is translated as CASSYGSRPDTQYF. The chain joins TRBV5-4 to TRBJ2-3; weak D call: TRBD2 (6 bases). CDR1 is SGHNT, CDR2 YYREEE, per germline (reference sequence). The CDR3 is 14 residues long. With 3 bases removed from V and 4 bases from J, the gap between germline ends came to 12 bases.

This clone was seen a few times. The V gene is TRBV9, the J gene TRBJ2-3, with D unclear. CDR1 and CDR2 from the germline V gene are SGDLS and YYNGEE. The CDR3 is 12 amino acids. V was trimmed by 1 base and J by 4 bases, leaving 4 bases between them. The CDR3 nucleotides read TGTGCCAGCAGCGTATTAGCAGATACGCAGTATTTT. It is translated as CASSVLADTQYF.

This clone was seen only once. The chain employs TRBV6-4 and TRBJ2-1; the D gene is possibly TRBD1 (6 bases). CDR3 length: 16 amino acids. V was clipped by 0 bases and J by 0 bases, with 9 bases between them. Germline V lookup: CDR1 MRHNA, CDR2 SNTAGT. The CDR3 coding sequence is TGTGCCAGCAGTGACTCCGGGACAAACTCCTACAATGAGCAGTTCTTC. Protein product: CASSDSGTNSYNEQFF.

The chain's CDR3 is CSAIPTTEAFF. For the CDR3, the DNA is TGCAGTGCTATACCGACCACTGAAGCTTTCTTT. The genes are TRBV20-1 and TRBJ1-1; no definite D call. V was shortened by 4 bases and J by 4 bases, with 7 bases between the two germline ends. The CDR3 has 11 residues. The germline V gene encodes CDR1 DFQATT and CDR2 SNEGSKA (reference sequence).

This sequence joins TRBV13 and TRBJ1-1, with D possibly being TRBD1 (6 bases). The CDR3 extends over 14 amino acids. Germline lookup yields CDR1 PRHDT and CDR2 FYEKMQ (reference sequence). With 6 bases removed from V and 5 bases from J, the gap between germline ends came to 16 bases. In nucleotides, the CDR3 is TGTGCCAGCAGTGAAGGGGCAGGGGTTACTGAAGCTTTCTTT. Translation: CASSEGAGVTEAFF.

The chain uses TRBV11-1 and TRBJ2-1; 8 bases map to TRBD2. The germline gives CDR1 SGHAT, CDR2 FQDESV (reference sequence). V lost 3 bases and J lost 3; bases outside the gene matches: 4. The CDR3 spans 15 residues. This chain's CDR3 is CASSFSGNHYNEQFF. In DNA form, the CDR3 reads TGTGCCAGCAGCTTTAGCGGGAACCACTACAATGAGCAGTTCTTC.

V gene TRBV9 combines with J gene TRBJ2-2; 9 positions agree with TRBD2. Trimming cost V 0 bases and J 2 bases; bases outside gene matches: 5. CDR1 is SGDLS, CDR2 YYNGEE, per germline. This CDR3 contains 17 residues. CDR3 nucleotides: TGTGCCAGCAGCGTAGGGCTAGCGGGAAGCAACACCGGGGAGCTGTTTTTT. Amino acid sequence: CASSVGLAGSNTGELFF.

The chain has TRBV30 and TRBJ2-5; no clear D gene. The V gene lost 2 bases and the J gene lost 4 bases, with 23 bases spanning the gap. This CDR3 has 17 amino acids. Germline CDR1 and CDR2: GTSNPN and SVGIG (reference sequence). CDR3 sequence reads: CAWSILANTRRGETQYF. The CDR3 coding sequence is TGTGCCTGGAGTATCCTCGCGAACACACGGCGAGGAGAGACCCAGTACTTC.

This clone was picked up a small number of times. The chain employs TRBV6-6 and TRBJ2-2; possibly TRBD2 for D (5 bases). This CDR3 has 15 residues. With 6 bases removed from V and 1 base from J, the gap between germline ends came to 12 bases. Per germline, CDR1 MNHNY and CDR2 SVGAGI (reference sequence). CDR3 protein: CASSHVGVNTGELFF. In nucleotides, the CDR3 is TGTGCCAGCAGCCACGTGGGAGTGAACACCGGGGAGCTGTTTTTT.

This chain links TRBV9 with TRBJ2-1; maybe TRBD2 (6 bases). The CDR3 extends over 13 amino acids. V lost 3 bases, J lost 7 bases, and 11 bases lay in between. CDR1 is SGDLS and CDR2 is YYNGEE in the germline V gene. The CDR3 DNA follows: TGTGCCAGCAGCGGGATTAGCGGAAATGAGCAGTTCTTC. The encoded protein is CASSGISGNEQFF. Combining the CDR3 with reference TRBV9 and TRBJ2-1 gives the whole variable domain DSGVTQTPKHLITATGQRVTLRCSPRSGDLSVYWYQQSLDQGLQFLIQYYNGEERAKGNILERFSAQQFPDLHSELNLSSLELGDSALYFCASSGISGNEQFFGPGTRLTVL.

This chain uses TRBV27 with TRBJ1-5; tentatively, D is TRBD1 (5 bases). The length of the CDR3 is 13 residues. The germline V gene has CDR1 MNHEY and CDR2 SMNVEV (reference sequence). V was shortened by 4 bases and J by 7 bases, with 11 bases between the two germline ends. CDR3 region: CASSSQGRQPQHF. CDR3 sequence (DNA): TGTGCCAGCAGTTCCCAGGGTAGGCAGCCCCAGCATTTT.

The chain combines TRBV27 with TRBJ2-2; D might be TRBD2 (6 bases). CDR1 and CDR2 from the germline V gene are MNHEY and SMNVEV (reference sequence). The CDR3 is 14 amino acids. The V gene lost 8 bases and the J gene lost 2 bases, with 12 bases spanning the gap. CDR3 bases: TGTGCCAGCGGGAGGCAGGTCAACACCGGGGAGCTGTTTTTT. It codes for CASGRQVNTGELFF.

In its sample, this clone was seen once. The genes are TRBV9 and TRBJ1-4, with D possibly TRBD1 on 5 matching bases. The V and J ends lost 7 bases and 7 bases respectively, with 17 bases between them. Germline V gene sequence: CDR1 SGDLS, CDR2 YYNGEE. CDR3 length: 14 residues. The chain's CDR3 is CASGPGRAGEKLFF. The CDR3 nucleotides are TGTGCCAGCGGTCCCGGCAGGGCGGGTGAAAAACTGTTTTTT. The variable domain in full, completed from reference TRBV9 and TRBJ1-4, reads DSGVTQTPKHLITATGQRVTLRCSPRSGDLSVYWYQQSLDQGLQFLIQYYNGEERAKGNILERFSAQQFPDLHSELNLSSLELGDSALYFCASGPGRAGEKLFFGSGTQLSVL.

V usage is TRBV7-2 and J usage is TRBJ1-2; possibly TRBD1 for D (6 bases). The CDR3 is made up of 13 amino acids. The germline V gene encodes CDR1 SGHTA and CDR2 FQGNSA. The V and J ends lost 1 base and 8 bases respectively, with 11 bases between them. This CDR3 reads CASSLEGVRGYTF. The CDR3 DNA follows: TGTGCCAGCAGCTTAGAGGGGGTGCGGGGCTACACCTTC.

The chain combines TRBV15 with TRBJ1-2; no reliable D call. V shed 1 base and J shed 4 bases, with 10 bases lying between them. The CDR3 runs to 14 residues. Germline V gene data show CDR1 as LNHNV and CDR2 as YYDKDF (reference sequence). CDR3 nucleotides: TGTGCCACCAGCAGAGGGGAGGGAAGCTATGGCTACACCTTC. Its translation: CATSRGEGSYGYTF.

V usage is TRBV6-1 and J usage is TRBJ2-3; possibly TRBD2 for D (7 bases). Germline V CDR1 and CDR2: MNHNS, SASEGT. The CDR3 consists of 16 residues. Trimming pared 2 bases from V and 6 bases from J, leaving 18 bases between. The CDR3 coding sequence is TGTGCCAGCAGTGAAATCATGGCGGGGGCGTCCGATACGCAGTATTTT. It specifies CASSEIMAGASDTQYF.